Listed below are T cell receptor beta chains from one sample, sequenced in a study of persistence of HIV-infected CD4 T cells. For these receptors, no antigen is known. The table came from immunoSEQ multiplex PCR; TCRdb's copy has only in-frame clones and leaves some out. This sample yields around 60,000 clones, of which roughly 75% are seen a single time; under 2% belongs to the top ten. Specimen: CD4+ T cells sorted from PBMCs after approximately 18-hour stimulation, collected from a patient who received antiretroviral therapy. All receptors derive from an adult man with HIV who was CMV-seropositive. CDR3s leave out the opening cysteine and the closing phenylalanine or tryptophan. The D gene is left open where the match is weak. The size of a clone is reported for some rows only, either as once, few or many, or as a class for expanded clones.

d_call clone_size v_call cdr3_aa
- - TRBV6-5 ASSNQGNTEAF
TRBD1 - TRBV12-3/TRBV12-4 ASSLGQGEKLF
TRBD1 - TRBV6-5 ASSSYRGRSQPQH
- - TRBV2 ASRGDGRIYGYT
TRBD1 - TRBV3-1/TRBV3-2 ASSQEGWGTASYEQY
TRBD1 - TRBV6-5 ASSTNRGGGAF
- many TRBV5-5 ASSLEGLRDEQF
- - TRBV19 ASSTEGWGTEAF
- - TRBV7-2 ASSLATRSPLH
- - TRBV9 ASSPRDGRHQPQH
TRBD2 once TRBV6-2/TRBV6-3 ASSQRLAGRFYEQY
- few TRBV29-1 SVAVSSGTEAF
- - TRBV18 ASSPPGRISGNTIY
- - TRBV5-1 ASNVDRPYNEQF
TRBD1 - TRBV7-9 ASSTWDRLTDTQY
TRBD1 - TRBV2 ASSEALAGGGYGYT
- - TRBV19 ASSIDPQGGQPQH
- - TRBV5-4 ASSPQQGTYGYT
TRBD1 - TRBV19 ASSRGTGLKNEKLF
- - TRBV11-2 ASSLGLASYGYT
TRBD2 few TRBV7-9 ASSAGLAGGHYNEQF
- few TRBV12-5 ASGLSGYTIY
TRBD1 few TRBV6-6 ASKREGGAIAEAF
- - TRBV19 ASSIQNYGYT
- - TRBV3-1/TRBV3-2 ASSLTRPPTEAF
TRBD1 - TRBV7-8 ASSLGQGAGYGYT
- few TRBV7-8 ASSWNRRDSNQPQH
TRBD1 - TRBV3-1/TRBV3-2 ASSPDRDRNNSPLH
- - TRBV3-1/TRBV3-2 ASSHYRHGEKLF
- - TRBV6-2/TRBV6-3 ASSDDRTSTDTQY
TRBD1 few TRBV28 ASSLRQGWETQY
TRBD2 once TRBV6-6 ASSRSTSGPNTGELF
TRBD1 few TRBV2 ASSLTGTNEKLF
TRBD1 - TRBV6-1 ASSALQGAARETQY
- - TRBV27 ASRAPQGNTEAF
TRBD1 - TRBV5-1 ASSLGGGEGYEQY
- - TRBV28 ASSFERNRALSTNEKLF
- - TRBV18 ASSPSGYGYT
TRBD1 - TRBV18 ASSPGGQPTDTQY
- - TRBV6-1 ASRERGLDQMNTEAF
TRBD1 - TRBV7-8 ASSFQGVTEAF
TRBD1 - TRBV7-9 ASSKGQANQPQH
- - TRBV24-1 ATSVDGYGYT
- few TRBV28 ATLRLEQF
- - TRBV28 ASTGQNQPQH
- - TRBV7-2 ASSLSRSGEAF
- once TRBV7-9 ASSLEGSTGNTIY
- - TRBV19 ASSITVQETQY
- once TRBV19 ASRGVYEQY
TRBD1 - TRBV7-2 ASSFQGQQETQY
TRBD1 - TRBV6-5 ASRQGGTGGYEQY
TRBD1 - TRBV5-1 ASSPQGAKDTQY